The 3 T cell receptor beta chains listed next were all sequenced from one sample in a study of cytomegalovirus exposure and HLA in healthy donors. Primers: 60 Vbeta forward and 13 Jbeta reverse. Profiling relied on immunoSEQ multiplex PCR, and the TCRdb table lists in-frame clones only, not all of them. This table holds 85,000 to 120,000 clones, over 65% found once. The sequencing sample was made of PBMCs. The receptors here all came from a middle-aged man in good health and CMV-seronegative.

V and J are TRBV25-1 and TRBJ1-4; tentatively, D is TRBD1 (5 bases). This CDR3 spans 14 amino acids. V lost 8 bases and J 2 bases, leaving 12 bases between the germline ends. Germline V gives CDR1 MGHDK, CDR2 SYGVNS. CDR3 DNA: TGTGCCAGCTCTATAGCAGGGACTAATGAAAAACTGTTTTTT. This encodes CASSIAGTNEKLFF.

The chain uses TRBV13 and TRBJ1-2, with 10 bases fitting TRBD1. V dropped 5 bases and J dropped 5; count of bases not matched to a gene: 11. This CDR3 contains 16 residues. In germline, CDR1 is PRHDT, CDR2 FYEKMQ (reference sequence). The CDR3 loop reads CASSPGDRGLPYGYTF. The DNA for the CDR3 is TGTGCCAGCAGCCCGGGGGACAGGGGATTACCTTATGGCTACACCTTC.

This clone is a singleton in its sample. V gene TRBV5-1 combines with J gene TRBJ2-3; D not resolved. Between the trimmed V and J ends, which lost 4 bases and 0 bases, there was a span of 12 bases. Germline values: CDR1 SGHRS, CDR2 YFSETQ. This CDR3 is 15 amino acids long. The CDR3 protein is CASSPRLPSTDTQYF. In DNA, the CDR3 is TGCGCCAGCAGCCCGAGATTGCCTAGCACAGATACGCAGTATTTT. The full variable domain, rest sourced from reference TRBV5-1 and TRBJ2-3, is KAGVTQTPRYLIKTRGQQVTLSCSPISGHRSVSWYQQTPGQGLQFLFEYFSETQRNKGNFPGRFSGRQFSNSRSEMNVSTLELGDSALYLCASSPRLPSTDTQYFGPGTRLTVL.